Presented here are 14 T cell receptor beta chains from one specimen sequenced in a study of siplizumab effects on memory and regulatory T cells. Generated by immunoSEQ multiplex PCR, the TCRdb table keeps only in-frame clones and is missing some. The profile shows 100,000 or so clones, about 93% of them singletons. The specimen sequenced was CD4+ T cells sorted from blood. These receptors were collected from a human donor in good health.

The chain links TRBV5-1 to TRBJ1-1, with 8 nucleotides matching TRBD1. The germline V gene encodes CDR1 SGHRS and CDR2 YFSETQ. The CDR3 consists of 15 residues. The J segment lost 3 bases and the V segment lost 4 bases, leaving 8 bases of the junction unmatched. CDR3 in DNA: TGCGCCAGCAGCAGAGGACAGGGAGGAGACACTGAAGCTTTCTTT. It is translated as CASSRGQGGDTEAFF. Full variable domain (missing parts from reference TRBV5-1 and TRBJ1-1): KAGVTQTPRYLIKTRGQQVTLSCSPISGHRSVSWYQQTPGQGLQFLFEYFSETQRNKGNFPGRFSGRQFSNSRSEMNVSTLELGDSALYLCASSRGQGGDTEAFFGQGTRLTVV.

For this clone: An end of the junction does not agree with germline; a read error may underlie this. The chain combines TRBV5-1 with TRBJ1-4, with D perhaps TRBD1 (6 bases). Germline CDR1 and CDR2: SGHRS and YFSETQ. This CDR3 spans 14 amino acids. As DNA, the CDR3 is TGCGCCAGCAGCTTTACAGGGTCTAACGAAAAACTGTTTTTT. As protein: CASSFTGSNEKLFF.

The chain recombines TRBV4-1 with TRBJ2-5; either TRBD1 or TRBD2 may fit D (5 bases each). Germline V gives CDR1 MGHRA, CDR2 YSYEKL. V was shortened by 2 bases and J by 4 bases, with 8 bases between the two germline ends. This CDR3 has 13 amino acids. Here the CDR3 reads CASSQTRGETQYF. CDR3 DNA: TGCGCCAGCAGCCAAACTAGGGGAGAGACCCAGTACTTC.

In this sample, this clone turned up once. This sequence joins TRBV25-1 and TRBJ2-1; the D is unclear. The germline V gene has CDR1 MGHDK and CDR2 SYGVNS. CDR3 size: 14 residues. Trimming left V 1 base short and J 7 bases short, with 11 bases between. The CDR3 reads CASSESWEGNEQFF. CDR3 DNA sequence: TGTGCCAGCAGTGAATCATGGGAAGGGAATGAGCAGTTCTTC.

V and J are TRBV7-3 and TRBJ2-6; TRBD1 is a possible D gene (6 bases). Trimming pared 3 bases from V and 0 bases from J, leaving 9 bases between. The CDR3 consists of 16 residues. Germline CDR1 is SGHTA and CDR2 is FQGTGA. The CDR3 reads CASSFQGSSGANVLTF. The CDR3 DNA is TGTGCCAGCAGCTTCCAGGGGTCCTCTGGGGCCAACGTCCTGACTTTC.

The V gene is TRBV6-4, the J gene TRBJ1-6, with TRBD1 matching over 9 bases. With V trimmed by 6 bases and J by 10 bases, 13 bases remained unmatched. The CDR3 contains 16 residues. Germline loops: CDR1 MRHNA, CDR2 SNTAGT. CDR3: CASRDPWDRAPSPLHF. CDR3 DNA: TGTGCCAGCAGGGACCCCTGGGACAGGGCTCCCTCACCCCTCCACTTT.

DNA for the CDR3: TGTGCCAGCAGTGACTCTTCTCTACTAGCGGGGCTCTCCTACGAGCAGTACTTC. This codes for CASSDSSLLAGLSYEQYF. This rearrangement joins TRBV6-4 to TRBJ2-7; 10 bases agree with TRBD2. CDR3 length: 18 residues. The junction had 8 bases not matched to a gene; V was cut back by 0 bases and J by 0 bases. The germline V gene encodes CDR1 MRHNA and CDR2 SNTAGT.

The chain combines TRBV10-3 with TRBJ2-3; D remains unclear. This CDR3 region has 14 residues. Germline V gene lookup returns CDR1 ENHRY and CDR2 SYGVKD. V was trimmed by 2 bases and J by 6 bases, leaving 12 bases between them. CDR3 sequence reads: CAISEGRPYDTQYF. The CDR3, as DNA: TGTGCCATCAGTGAGGGCCGCCCCTACGATACGCAGTATTTT.

This chain joins TRBV6-6 and TRBJ2-1; no clear D. V dropped 4 bases and J dropped 5 bases, with 3 bases sitting between them. The CDR3 consists of 11 residues. In germline, CDR1 is MNHNY, CDR2 SVGAGI (reference sequence). CDR3 region: CASSSHNEQFF. The CDR3 nucleotides are TGTGCCAGCAGTTCTCACAATGAGCAGTTCTTC.

CDR3 nucleotide sequence: TGTGCCAGCACCAGAACCCACGGGAGCTCCTACAATGAGCAGTTCTTC. Its protein is CASTRTHGSSYNEQFF. The chain carries TRBV2 and TRBJ2-1; perhaps TRBD2 as D (6 bases). The germline V gene encodes CDR1 SNHLY and CDR2 FYNNEI. There are 16 residues in the CDR3. Trimming left V 7 bases short and J 0 bases short, with 16 bases between.

The chain carries TRBV5-1 and TRBJ2-3, with D maybe TRBD1 (6 bases). In germline, CDR1 is SGHRS, CDR2 YFSETQ. The V and J ends lost 5 bases and 1 base respectively, with 23 bases between them. This CDR3 has 18 amino acids. CDR3 nucleotides: TGCGCCAGCAGTAATCGTCTAGGGGGAAGCTTAGGCACAGATACGCAGTATTTT. Residues: CASSNRLGGSLGTDTQYF.

The chain is built from TRBV4-2 and TRBJ2-5, with D possibly TRBD1 on 5 matching bases. The J call may not be correct, given that the DNA end is closer to TRBJ2-7. The CDR3 has 14 amino acids. Germline CDR1 LGHNA, CDR2 YNFKEQ. CDR3: CASSQGGYSYEQYF. CDR3 sequence (DNA): TGTGCCAGCAGCCAAGGGGGCTACTCCTACGAGCAGTACTTC.

This clone was counted once. V and J are TRBV7-9 and TRBJ2-3; 8 bases are a match to TRBD1. The germline V gene encodes CDR1 SEHNR and CDR2 FQNEAQ (reference sequence). The length of the CDR3 is 15 residues. J was trimmed by 5 bases and V by 1 base; bases with no gene match: 5. The CDR3 region has the DNA TGTGCCAGCAGCTTAGGGCAGGGGGCTAAAGATACGCAGTATTTT. Translated, it gives CASSLGQGAKDTQYF.

The chain joins TRBV11-2 to TRBJ2-1; TRBD1 matches 10 bases. V dropped 5 bases and J dropped 9; count of bases not matched to a gene: 7. Germline V gene data show CDR1 as SGHAT and CDR2 as FQNNGV. The CDR3 loop spans 14 amino acids. The CDR3: CASSLTGGEGEQFF. The CDR3 DNA reads TGTGCCAGCAGCCTGACAGGGGGCGAAGGTGAGCAGTTCTTC. Using reference TRBV11-2 and TRBJ2-1 for the parts outside the CDR3, the full variable domain is EAGVAQSPRYKIIEKRQSVAFWCNPISGHATLYWYQQILGQGPKLLIQFQNNGVVDDSQLPKDRFSAERLKGVDSTLKIQPAKLEDSAVYLCASSLTGGEGEQFFGPGTRLTVL.